These 16 T cell receptor beta chains were sequenced from one sample in a study of shared clonotypes between healthy human individuals. Data came from immunoSEQ multiplex PCR; TCRdb stores just in-frame clones and leaves some out. The sample yields some 300,000 clones, about 70% seen once. What was sequenced was memory CD4+ T cells sorted from blood. The subset: CD45RA-negative fraction. Receptor source: a young man in good health.

The chain links TRBV7-9 to TRBJ2-7; 10 positions agree with TRBD2. The CDR3 consists of 13 residues. The junction had 3 bases not matched to a gene; V was cut back by 10 bases and J by 0 bases. CDR1 and CDR2 from the germline V gene are SEHNR and FQNEAQ (reference sequence). This chain's CDR3 is CATRTSGSYEQYF. CDR3 nucleotides: TGTGCCACCCGGACTAGCGGCTCCTACGAGCAGTACTTC.

This clone was detected only a few times. The chain recombines TRBV14 with TRBJ2-2; 10 bases line up with TRBD2. Germline assignment: CDR1 SGHDN and CDR2 FVKESK. This CDR3 region has 19 residues. V lost 1 base to trimming and J lost 5 bases; unmatched junction nucleotides: 13. CDR3 DNA: TGTGCCAGCAGCCAAGTTCTAGCGGGAGTGGGAGCGAGAACCGGGGAGCTGTTTTTT. Residues: CASSQVLAGVGARTGELFF.

This chain joins TRBV11-2 and TRBJ2-7; 14 bases align to TRBD2. The CDR3 covers 15 residues. The germline CDR1 and CDR2 sequences are SGHAT and FQNNGV. V trimming: 5 bases; J trimming: 6 bases; junction bases outside the gene matches: 6. Here the CDR3 reads CASSRGTSGRSEQYF. In nucleotides, the CDR3 is TGTGCCAGCAGCCGCGGGACTAGCGGGAGAAGCGAGCAGTACTTC.

There are many counts of this clone. The chain couples TRBV19 to TRBJ1-2; D is possibly TRBD1 (6 bases). Trimming took 10 bases from V and 7 from J, leaving 13 bases between them. The CDR3 consists of 11 residues. The germline V gene encodes CDR1 LNHDA and CDR2 SQIVND (reference sequence). The CDR3 sequence is CAIRGGPGYTF. The CDR3 DNA sequence: TGTGCCATTCGAGGGGGGCCTGGCTACACCTTC.

The chain couples TRBV5-5 to TRBJ2-1, with 8 bases fitting TRBD1. The CDR3 is 14 residues long. CDR1 is SGHKS, CDR2 YYEKEE, per germline (reference sequence). V lost 4 bases and J lost 6; bases outside the gene matches: 6. The CDR3 sequence: CASSVLTGGNEQFF. The DNA of the CDR3 is TGTGCCAGCAGCGTATTAACAGGGGGCAATGAGCAGTTCTTC.

The V call is TRBV5-1, the J call TRBJ2-3; D unresolved. V was clipped by 0 bases and J by 0 bases, with 5 bases between them. Germline values: CDR1 SGHRS, CDR2 YFSETQ. The CDR3 runs 14 residues. The CDR3 sequence is CASSLVASTDTQYF. CDR3 nucleotide sequence: TGCGCCAGCAGCTTGGTTGCGAGCACAGATACGCAGTATTTT. Filled out from reference TRBV5-1 and TRBJ2-3, the complete variable domain reads KAGVTQTPRYLIKTRGQQVTLSCSPISGHRSVSWYQQTPGQGLQFLFEYFSETQRNKGNFPGRFSGRQFSNSRSEMNVSTLELGDSALYLCASSLVASTDTQYFGPGTRLTVL.

This chain connects TRBV7-2 to TRBJ2-5; 11 nucleotides align to TRBD2. V was clipped by 4 bases and J by 4 bases; unmatched bases: 2. Germline CDR1 reads SGHTA; CDR2 reads FQGNSA. The CDR3 is 14 residues long. CDR3: CASSSTSGIETQYF. The CDR3 bases are TGTGCCAGCAGCTCGACTAGCGGGATAGAGACCCAGTACTTC.

The chain combines TRBV6-6 with TRBJ2-3, with D perhaps TRBD2 (6 bases). The CDR3 length is 16 residues. CDR1 is MNHNY and CDR2 is SVGAGI in the germline V gene (reference sequence). Trimming pared 4 bases from V and 2 bases from J, leaving 16 bases between. The CDR3 DNA reads TGTGCCAGCAGTTCTGCCGGACTATCTTCCACAGATACGCAGTATTTT. It yields the protein CASSSAGLSSTDTQYF.

Comment on this clone: Other nucleotide sequences in the sample specify the same CDR3. The chain is built from TRBV11-2 and TRBJ1-1; D gene ambiguous. CDR1 is SGHAT, CDR2 FQNNGV, per germline. CDR3 length: 12 amino acids. The V end was cut by 3 bases, the J end by 3 bases, with 5 bases between. Written as DNA, the CDR3 is TGTGCCAGCAGCTTTCGCGACACTGAAGCTTTCTTT. Amino acid sequence: CASSFRDTEAFF.

CDR3 nucleotide sequence: TGTGCCAGCTCACAAGACAGGGGTGACCAGCCCCAGCATTTT. Its protein product is CASSQDRGDQPQHF. The V and J genes are TRBV18 and TRBJ1-5, with TRBD1 matching over 8 bases. The V segment lost 4 bases and the J segment 7 bases; nucleotides outside the gene matches: 6. This CDR3 comprises 14 residues. Germline CDR1 KGHSH, CDR2 LQKENI.

V is TRBV2 and J is TRBJ2-1; D is unresolved. Trimming pared 1 base from V and 9 bases from J, leaving 7 bases between. This CDR3 comprises 12 residues. CDR1 and CDR2 (germline): SNHLY, FYNNEI. DNA of the CDR3: TGTGCCAGCAGTGAAGGCTACGGTGAGCAGTTCTTC. It codes for CASSEGYGEQFF. Filled out from reference TRBV2 and TRBJ2-1, the complete variable domain reads EPEVTQTPSHQVTQMGQEVILRCVPISNHLYFYWYRQILGQKVEFLVSFYNNEISEKSEIFDDQFSVERPDGSNFTLKIRSTKLEDSAMYFCASSEGYGEQFFGPGTRLTVL.

The CDR3 region has the DNA TGTGCCAGCTCACCACGTCCTAGCGGAAGAACCTACGAGCAGTACTTC. Translating it yields CASSPRPSGRTYEQYF. The V call is TRBV18, the J call TRBJ2-7, with TRBD2 identical over 7 bases. V lost 1 base, J lost 2 bases, and 8 bases stayed unmatched. This CDR3 spans 16 amino acids. Per the germline V gene, CDR1 is KGHSH and CDR2 is LQKENI.

This clone has only a few counts. The gene calls are TRBV19 and TRBJ2-1; D might be TRBD2 (6 bases). Germline loops: CDR1 LNHDA, CDR2 SQIVND (reference sequence). There are 17 residues in the CDR3. V shed 3 bases and J shed 0 bases, with 15 bases lying between them. The CDR3, as DNA: TGTGCCAGTAGTATGAGGAAGGGAGGTGGCTCCTACAATGAGCAGTTCTTC. This sequence encodes CASSMRKGGGSYNEQFF.

The genes are TRBV30 and TRBJ2-5; D could derive from TRBD1 or TRBD2 (5 bases each). Germline lookup yields CDR1 GTSNPN and CDR2 SVGIG (reference sequence). The V gene lost 0 bases and the J gene lost 5 bases, with 16 bases spanning the gap. The CDR3 has 15 amino acids. The CDR3 sequence is CAWSVGSGSLETQYF. The DNA for the CDR3 is TGTGCCTGGAGTGTGGGTTCAGGGAGTCTCGAGACCCAGTACTTC.

This clone was observed a few times. J is TRBJ1-2 and V is TRBV7-9; no clear D gene. Germline CDR1 reads SEHNR; CDR2 reads FQNEAQ (reference sequence). This CDR3 comprises 12 residues. V was pared by 2 bases and J by 6 bases, with 7 bases between. CDR3 in amino acids: CASSLQLDGYTF. DNA of the CDR3: TGTGCCAGCAGCTTACAATTAGATGGCTACACCTTC.

V and J are TRBV5-1 and TRBJ2-7, with D possibly being TRBD1 (6 bases). Trimming removed 4 bases at V and 1 base at J, with 9 bases between. The CDR3 runs to 13 residues. The germline V gene encodes CDR1 SGHRS and CDR2 YFSETQ. The CDR3, as DNA: TGCGCCAGCAGCCCAGGGGCGTCCTACGAGCAGTACTTC. Translating gives CASSPGASYEQYF.